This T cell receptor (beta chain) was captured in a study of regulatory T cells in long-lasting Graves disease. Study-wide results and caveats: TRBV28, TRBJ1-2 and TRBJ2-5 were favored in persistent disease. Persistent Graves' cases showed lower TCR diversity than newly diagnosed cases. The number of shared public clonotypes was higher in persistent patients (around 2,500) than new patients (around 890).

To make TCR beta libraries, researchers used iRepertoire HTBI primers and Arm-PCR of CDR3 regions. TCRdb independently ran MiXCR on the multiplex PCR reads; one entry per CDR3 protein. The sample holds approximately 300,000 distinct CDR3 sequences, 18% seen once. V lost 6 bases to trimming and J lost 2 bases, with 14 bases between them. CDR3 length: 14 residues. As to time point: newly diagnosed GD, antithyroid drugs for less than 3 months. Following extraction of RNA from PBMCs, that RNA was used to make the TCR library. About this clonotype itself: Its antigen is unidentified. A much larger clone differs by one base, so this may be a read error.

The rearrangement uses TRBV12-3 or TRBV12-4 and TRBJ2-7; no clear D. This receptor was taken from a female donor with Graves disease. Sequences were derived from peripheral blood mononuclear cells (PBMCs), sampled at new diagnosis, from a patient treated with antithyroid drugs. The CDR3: CASRFDGDPYEQYF. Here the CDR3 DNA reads TGTGCCAGCAGGTTCGACGGTGATCCCTACGAGCAGTACTTC.